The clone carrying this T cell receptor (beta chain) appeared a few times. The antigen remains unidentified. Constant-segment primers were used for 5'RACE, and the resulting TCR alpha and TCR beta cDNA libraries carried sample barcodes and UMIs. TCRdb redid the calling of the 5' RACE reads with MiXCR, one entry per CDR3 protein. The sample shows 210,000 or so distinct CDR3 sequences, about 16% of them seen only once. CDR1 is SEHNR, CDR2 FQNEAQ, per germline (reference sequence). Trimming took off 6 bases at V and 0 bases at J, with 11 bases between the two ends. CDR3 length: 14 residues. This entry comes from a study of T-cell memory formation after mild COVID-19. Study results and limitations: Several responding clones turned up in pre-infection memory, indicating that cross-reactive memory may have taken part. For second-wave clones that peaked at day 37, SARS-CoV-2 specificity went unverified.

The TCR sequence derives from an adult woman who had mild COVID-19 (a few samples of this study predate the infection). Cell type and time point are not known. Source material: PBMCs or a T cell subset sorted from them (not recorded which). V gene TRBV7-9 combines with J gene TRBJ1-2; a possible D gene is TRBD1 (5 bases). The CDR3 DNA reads TGTGCCAGCAGTCGGGACGGAGCTAACTATGGCTACACCTTC. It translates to CASSRDGANYGYTF.